This entry is about one T cell receptor beta chain. Its antigen is unidentified. This entry belongs to a study of beta chain features in type 1 diabetes. Study-level information: In age, gender and cell yields, patients were similar to healthy donors.

What was sequenced were expressed TCRB transcripts, since all of the isolated RNA had been reverse transcribed. Profiling relied on immunoSEQ multiplex PCR, and the TCRdb table lists in-frame clones only, not all of them. The table records tens of thousands of clones, 45% to 50% of them present only once. Germline-derived CDR1 and CDR2 are LNHDA and SQIVND (reference sequence). The CDR3 is made up of 14 amino acids. V was trimmed by 10 bases and J by 7 bases, leaving 20 bases between them. There was one heparinised blood draw per donor, averaging roughly 100 mL. Purity exceeding 95% was reached by all sorted populations. The study, taken as a whole, reports: Moderate yet significant TCRB CDR3 shortening was seen in Type 1 diabetes patients in all four CD4+ subsets. Cells carrying high TCR expression could end up over-represented when cDNA is sequenced.

This clonotype was obtained from a man aged 30 to 39 with type 1 diabetes. The sample consisted of central memory CD4+ T cells from blood. The V call is TRBV19, the J call TRBJ2-1; a weak D match, TRBD2 (6 bases). CDR3 loop: CATKQGTAGNEQFF. CDR3 DNA sequence: TGTGCCACTAAGCAAGGGACTGCGGGGAATGAGCAGTTCTTC. The full variable domain, in which reference TRBV19 and TRBJ2-1 provide the parts outside the CDR3, is DGGITQSPKYLFRKEGQNVTLSCEQNLNHDAMYWYRQDPGQGLRLIYYSQIVNDFQKGDIAEGYSVSREKKESFPLTVTSAQKNPTAFYLCATKQGTAGNEQFFGPGTRLTVL.